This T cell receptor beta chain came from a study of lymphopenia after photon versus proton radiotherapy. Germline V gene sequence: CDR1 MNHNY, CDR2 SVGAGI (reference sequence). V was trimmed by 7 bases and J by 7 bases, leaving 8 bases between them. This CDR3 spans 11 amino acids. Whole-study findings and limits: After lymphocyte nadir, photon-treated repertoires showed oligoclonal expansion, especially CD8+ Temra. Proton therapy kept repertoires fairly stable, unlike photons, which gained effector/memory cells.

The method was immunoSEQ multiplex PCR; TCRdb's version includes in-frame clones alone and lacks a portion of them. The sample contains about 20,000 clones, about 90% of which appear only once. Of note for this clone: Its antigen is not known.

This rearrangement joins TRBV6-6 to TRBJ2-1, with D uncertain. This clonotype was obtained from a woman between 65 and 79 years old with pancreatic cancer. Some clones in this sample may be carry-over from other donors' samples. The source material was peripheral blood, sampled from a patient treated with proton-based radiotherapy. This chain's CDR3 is CASTHRNEQFF. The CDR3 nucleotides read TGTGCCAGCACCCATCGGAATGAGCAGTTCTTC.